The text below deals with one T cell receptor beta chain. As TCR cDNA was made by 5'RACE template switching, a universal primer site and UMIs were added. TCRdb ran MiXCR on the 5' RACE reads and lists one entry per CDR3 protein. The sample records a few hundred thousand distinct CDR3 sequences, about 9.9% being singletons. The sample originates from a study of T cells after yellow fever vaccination. The overall study: For low cell numbers, libraries were made with SMART-Seq v4 Ultra Low Input.

This CDR3 has 14 amino acids. Looked up from germline, CDR1 is SGHTA and CDR2 is FQGNSA. The V and J ends lost 3 bases and 1 base respectively, with 6 bases between them. This rearrangement joins TRBV7-2 to TRBJ2-2; no clear D. Here the sequenced sample was PBMCs, taken on the day of the first yellow fever vaccination. The receptor's source is a man aged 18 to 29 who received the YFV17D yellow fever vaccine. CDR3 sequence reads: CASSFSWNTGELFF. Written as DNA, the CDR3 is TGTGCCAGCAGCTTTTCTTGGAACACCGGGGAGCTGTTTTTT.